These T cell receptor beta chains were read from a single sample in a study of blood T cell repertoires in COVID-19. Sequencing was performed with immunoSEQ multiplex PCR; in TCRdb, only in-frame clones are kept and a portion is missing. The table lists roughly 190,000 clones, roughly 82% of them singletons. Material: PBMCs or T cells enriched from blood (not recorded which). Every receptor here comes from an older woman with acute COVID-19. CDR3s include the opening cysteine and the closing phenylalanine or tryptophan. The order of the fields is clone size, D gene, V gene, J gene, CDR3 DNA, CDR3 protein. D genes are given only for firm matches. Not all rows give a size; the values are once, few, many and, for expanded clones, a class.

once	.	TRBV30	TRBJ2-2	TGTGCCTGGAATAGCTACACCGGGGAGCTGTTTTTT	CAWNSYTGELFF
once	.	TRBV3-1/TRBV3-2	TRBJ1-4	TGTGCCAGCAGCTCCTCGGGAGGGAACGAAAAACTGTTTTTT	CASSSSGGNEKLFF
.	.	TRBV29-1	TRBJ2-1	TGCAGCGTTGAGGCGCAGGCGGGCCTTTCCTACAATGAGCAGTTCTTC	CSVEAQAGLSYNEQFF
.	.	TRBV16	TRBJ1-2	TGTGCCAGCAGCCAATCGGTCATTACTTCGAACTATGGCTACACCTTC	CASSQSVITSNYGYTF
.	TRBD1	TRBV19	TRBJ2-1	TGTGCCAGTAGGGGACAGGGAGACAATGAGCAGTTCTTC	CASRGQGDNEQFF
once	.	TRBV20-1	TRBJ1-1	TGCAGTGCTAGTCAACAGGGAAGGTCTGAAGCTTTCTTT	CSASQQGRSEAFF
.	.	TRBV12-5	TRBJ1-5	TGTGCTAGTGCAACTGACAGCTATCAGCCCCAGCATTTT	CASATDSYQPQHF
.	.	TRBV7-2	TRBJ1-2	TGTGCCAGCAGACCGGGCCTCAGGGATGGCTACACCTTC	CASRPGLRDGYTF
.	TRBD1	TRBV11-2	TRBJ1-6	TGTGCCAGCAGCCACCATGACAGGGAGAATTCACCCCTCCACTTT	CASSHHDRENSPLHF
.	.	TRBV27	TRBJ2-1	TGTGCCAGCACTCTTGCAGGTTCCTACAATGAGCAGTTCTTC	CASTLAGSYNEQFF
.	.	TRBV25-1	TRBJ1-1	TGTGCCAGCAGGTCAGGAGGCTTGACTGAAGCTTTCTTT	CASRSGGLTEAFF
.	TRBD1	TRBV18	TRBJ1-5	TGTGCCAGCTCACCACCTGGGACAGATCAGCCCCAGCATTTT	CASSPPGTDQPQHF
.	.	TRBV6-5	TRBJ1-1	TGTGCCAGCAACCCACATAGAGCGTTGGAAGCTTTCTTT	CASNPHRALEAFF
.	TRBD1	TRBV6-5	TRBJ1-1	TGTGCCAGCACCGGACAGGGGACTGAAGCTTTCTTT	CASTGQGTEAFF